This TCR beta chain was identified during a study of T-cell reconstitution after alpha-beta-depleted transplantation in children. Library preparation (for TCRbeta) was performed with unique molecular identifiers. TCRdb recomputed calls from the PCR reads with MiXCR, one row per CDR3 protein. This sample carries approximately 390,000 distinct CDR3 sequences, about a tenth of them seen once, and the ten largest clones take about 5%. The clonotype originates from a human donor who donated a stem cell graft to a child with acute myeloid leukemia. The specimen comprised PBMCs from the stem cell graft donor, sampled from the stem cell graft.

The CDR3 bases are TGCAGTGCCAACGGACAGGGGGACCTCTACGAGCAGTACTTC. Translated: CSANGQGDLYEQYF. The chain uses TRBV20-1 and TRBJ2-7; TRBD1 matches 10 bases. V trimming: 6 bases; J trimming: 3 bases; junction bases outside the gene matches: 8. There are 14 residues in the CDR3. Germline loops: CDR1 DFQATT, CDR2 SNEGSKA (reference sequence).